This T cell receptor beta chain came from a study of cytomegalovirus exposure and HLA in healthy donors. Regarding the study as a whole: HLA restriction was apparent for most CMV-associated TCR beta chains in a later analysis.

This clone was detected only a few times. Its antigen is as yet unknown. The PCR made use of 60 Vbeta and 13 Jbeta primers. Produced via immunoSEQ multiplex PCR; TCRdb's table is partial and in-frame only. The data contain 160,000 or so clones, around 84% of them seen just once; the ten biggest clones take up 7.5% to 9.5%. Germline V CDR1 and CDR2: MNHEY, SVGAGI. The CDR3 loop spans 15 amino acids. With 0 bases removed from V and 0 bases from J, the gap between germline ends came to 8 bases. This TCR derives from a male donor in good health and CMV-seropositive. The rearrangement links TRBV6-5 to TRBJ1-1; the D is unclear. Sequenced: PBMCs. For the CDR3, the DNA is TGTGCCAGCAGTTACTCGGGCAGTATGAACACTGAAGCTTTCTTT. Translation: CASSYSGSMNTEAFF.